Listed here are 14 T cell receptor beta chains from one sample, sequenced in a study of cytomegalovirus exposure and HLA in healthy donors. Both 60 Vbeta primers and 13 Jbeta primers went into the PCR. Libraries were prepared by immunoSEQ multiplex PCR; TCRdb keeps only in-frame clonotypes and omits some of them. The sample includes 130,000 or so clones, approximately 72% of them seen just once. The sequenced sample consisted of PBMCs. These receptors were collected from a man between 18 and 29 years old in good health and CMV-seronegative.

V gene TRBV6-4 combines with J gene TRBJ2-1; TRBD1 might be the D (5 bases). The germline V gene encodes CDR1 MRHNA and CDR2 SNTAGT. Deletions cut 5 bases from V and 5 bases from J, with 7 bases between. This CDR3 has 12 residues. The CDR3 DNA sequence: TGTGCCAGCAGTTTAGGGGACAATGAGCAGTTCTTC. Protein sequence: CASSLGDNEQFF.

The CDR3 loop reads CASSHWDRGQDGYTF. The CDR3 DNA reads as TGTGCCAGCAGCCACTGGGACAGGGGGCAGGATGGCTACACCTTC. This chain links TRBV14 with TRBJ1-2; 12 nucleotides align to TRBD1. The junction had 5 bases not matched to a gene; V was cut back by 3 bases and J by 6 bases. Germline CDR1 is SGHDN and CDR2 is FVKESK. This CDR3 contains 15 residues.

This clone was seen a handful of times. This rearrangement joins TRBV6-5 to TRBJ1-5; D gene unclear. Germline V gene sequence: CDR1 MNHEY, CDR2 SVGAGI. The CDR3 has 15 amino acids. Trimming removed 5 bases at V and 0 bases at J, with 11 bases between. The CDR3 protein is CASSPLGGSNQPQHF. CDR3 coding DNA: TGTGCCAGCAGTCCCTTAGGAGGTAGCAATCAGCCCCAGCATTTT.

The rearrangement uses TRBV7-2 and TRBJ2-7; D is possibly TRBD1 (7 bases). Judging by the DNA end, TRBJ2-5 fits better; the J call may be wrong. The CDR3 extends over 17 amino acids. The germline gives CDR1 SGHTA, CDR2 FQGNSA. CDR3: CASSSGGSGKAWETQYF. For the CDR3, the DNA is TGTGCCAGCAGCTCAGGGGGGTCAGGGAAGGCTTGGGAGACCCAGTACTTC.

This clone appeared once. V gene TRBV7-8 combines with J gene TRBJ2-3, with 8 bases aligning to TRBD1. The CDR3 has 16 amino acids. Germline V gene data show CDR1 as SGHVS and CDR2 as FQNEAQ. The V gene end was trimmed by 3 bases and the J gene end by 2 bases; junction bases not matched to a gene: 7. CDR3 coding DNA: TGTGCCAGCAGCTTCCGACAGGGGTCGGACACAGATACGCAGTATTTT. Translated: CASSFRQGSDTDTQYF.

This clone came up a few times. The V gene is TRBV29-1, the J gene TRBJ1-1; TRBD1 matches at 8 bases. Germline V CDR1 and CDR2: SQVTM, ANQGSEA. V lost 7 bases and J lost 4; bases outside the gene matches: 8. The CDR3 sequence is 13 residues long. CDR3 loop: CSASRDRPTEAFF. The CDR3 DNA follows: TGCAGCGCTTCAAGGGACAGGCCCACTGAAGCTTTCTTT.

The chain carries TRBV5-1 and TRBJ2-1, with TRBD1 matching over 11 bases. This CDR3 contains 15 residues. Germline loops: CDR1 SGHRS, CDR2 YFSETQ. V trimming: 3 bases; J trimming: 4 bases; junction bases outside the gene matches: 3. Written as DNA, the CDR3 is TGCGCCAGCAGCTCCGGACAGGGGGCATACAATGAGCAGTTCTTC. This gives the protein CASSSGQGAYNEQFF.

Details on this clone: The sample contains more than one DNA sequence encoding this CDR3. V is TRBV5-6 and J is TRBJ2-7; D might be TRBD2 (5 bases). CDR1 SGHDT and CDR2 YYEEEE come from the germline V gene. The CDR3 has 12 amino acids. Trimming pared 4 bases from V and 4 bases from J, leaving 9 bases between. CDR3 nucleotides: TGTGCCAGCAGCCTTACGGGGTACGAGCAGTACTTC. It encodes CASSLTGYEQYF.

This clone came up a few times. J is TRBJ1-5 and V is TRBV6-6; TRBD1 matches 7 bases. Germline V gene sequence: CDR1 MNHNY, CDR2 SVGAGI (reference sequence). CDR3 length: 11 amino acids. Trimming at V came to 2 bases and at J to 12 bases, leaving 1 base not matched to a gene. The CDR3, as DNA: TGTGCCAGCAGTTACGACAGGGACCAGCATTTT. It specifies CASSYDRDQHF.

The chain links TRBV7-9 to TRBJ1-1, with 10 bases that match TRBD1. Losses at the gene ends were 6 bases for V and 0 bases for J; bases not matched to a gene: 7. CDR3 length: 16 residues. Germline-derived CDR1 and CDR2 are SEHNR and FQNEAQ (reference sequence). CDR3 sequence reads: CASRPRQGAVNTEAFF. CDR3 in DNA: TGTGCCAGCAGACCCCGACAGGGGGCCGTGAACACTGAAGCTTTCTTT.

This clone was detected a few times. This chain joins TRBV18 and TRBJ1-1; maybe TRBD1 (6 bases). The germline V gene encodes CDR1 KGHSH and CDR2 LQKENI. CDR3 length: 16 residues. The germline V and J ends were trimmed by 6 bases and 6 bases, with 23 bases remaining between them. The CDR3 loop reads CASSPGKAGATAEAFF. Here the CDR3 DNA reads TGTGCCAGCTCGCCCGGCAAGGCGGGGGCGACGGCTGAAGCTTTCTTT.

Concerning this clone itself: Additional DNA sequences in this sample encode the identical CDR3. The chain has TRBV6-6 and TRBJ1-3, with D possibly matching TRBD1 (6 bases). V lost 4 bases, J lost 7 bases, and 14 bases lay in between. From germline, CDR1 is MNHNY and CDR2 SVGAGI (reference sequence). The CDR3 runs 14 residues. CDR3 protein: CASSWGGGGNTIYF. Written as DNA, the CDR3 is TGTGCCAGCAGTTGGGGAGGGGGTGGGAACACCATATATTTT.

This clone was counted a few times. The identical CDR3 is also encoded by other nucleotide sequences in the sample. The chain carries TRBV5-1 and TRBJ2-7, with 12 nucleotides matching TRBD1. Unmatched junction bases numbered 7, after V lost 4 bases and J lost 5 bases. The length of the CDR3 is 15 residues. CDR1 and CDR2 (germline): SGHRS, YFSETQ. The CDR3 sequence: CASSPPGQGANEQYF. The DNA of the CDR3 is TGCGCCAGCAGCCCACCGGGACAGGGGGCCAACGAGCAGTACTTC.

The rearrangement uses TRBV27 and TRBJ2-1, with 11 bases matching TRBD2. Unmatched junction bases numbered 8, after V lost 3 bases and J lost 4 bases. CDR3 length equals 17 residues. Germline V gene sequence: CDR1 MNHEY, CDR2 SMNVEV (reference sequence). The DNA for the CDR3 is TGTGCCAGCAGTTTCCGTCTAGCGGGAGGTTCTTACAATGAGCAGTTCTTC. Protein product: CASSFRLAGGSYNEQFF.